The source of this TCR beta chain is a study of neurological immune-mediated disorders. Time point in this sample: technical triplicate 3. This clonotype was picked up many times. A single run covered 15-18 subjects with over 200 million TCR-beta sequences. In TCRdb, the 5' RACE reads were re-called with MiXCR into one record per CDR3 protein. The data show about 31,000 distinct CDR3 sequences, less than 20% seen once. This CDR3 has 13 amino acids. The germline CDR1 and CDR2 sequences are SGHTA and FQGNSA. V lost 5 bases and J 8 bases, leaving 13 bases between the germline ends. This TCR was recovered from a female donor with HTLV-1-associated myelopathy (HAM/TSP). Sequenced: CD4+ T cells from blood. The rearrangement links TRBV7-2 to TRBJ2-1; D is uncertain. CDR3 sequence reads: CASSISSLHEQFF. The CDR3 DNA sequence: TGTGCCAGCAGCATCAGTAGTCTACATGAGCAGTTCTTC. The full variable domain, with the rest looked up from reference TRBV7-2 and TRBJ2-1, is GAGVSQSPSNKVTEKGKDVELRCDPISGHTALYWYRQSLGQGLEFLIYFQGNSAPDKSGLPSDRFSAERTGGSVSTLTIQRTQQEDSAVYLCASSISSLHEQFFGPGTRLTVL.